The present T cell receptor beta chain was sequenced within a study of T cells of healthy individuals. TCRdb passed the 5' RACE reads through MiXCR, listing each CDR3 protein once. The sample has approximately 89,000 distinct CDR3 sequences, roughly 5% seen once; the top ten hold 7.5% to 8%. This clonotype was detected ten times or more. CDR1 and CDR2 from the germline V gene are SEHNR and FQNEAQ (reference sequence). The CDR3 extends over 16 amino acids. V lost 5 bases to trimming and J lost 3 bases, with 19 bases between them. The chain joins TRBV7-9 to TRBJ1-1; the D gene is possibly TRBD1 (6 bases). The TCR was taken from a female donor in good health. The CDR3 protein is CASSIYRDTGDTEAFF. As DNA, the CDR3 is TGTGCCAGCAGCATTTACCGGGACACGGGTGACACTGAAGCTTTCTTT.